What follows are 21 T cell receptor beta chains derived from one specimen sequenced in a study of OX40 agonist ivuxolimab in advanced cancers. The table came from immunoSEQ multiplex PCR; TCRdb's copy has only in-frame clones and leaves some out. The sample includes roughly 86,000 clones, 85% to 95% of them seen just once. The specimen was CD4+ or CD8+ T cells sorted from blood, collected in a trial of the OX40 agonist ivuxolimab. The receptor set was obtained from an adult with an advanced solid tumor such as melanoma, head and neck, liver or kidney cancer.

The J gene is TRBJ2-4, the V gene TRBV4-2; 8 bases match TRBD2. The germline V gene encodes CDR1 LGHNA and CDR2 YNFKEQ. CDR3 length: 19 residues. Losses at the gene ends were 0 bases for V and 0 bases for J; bases not matched to a gene: 10. The CDR3 protein is CASSQDPAGEVVAKNIQYF. The CDR3 coding sequence is TGTGCCAGCAGCCAAGATCCAGCGGGAGAAGTTGTAGCCAAAAACATTCAGTACTTC.

This clone appeared once. The V call is TRBV5-1, the J call TRBJ1-2; 10 bases align to TRBD1. V lost 3 bases, J lost 4 bases, and 6 bases stayed unmatched. CDR3 length: 15 residues. Germline V CDR1 and CDR2: SGHRS, YFSETQ. CDR3 protein: CASSWGQGNTYGYTF. The CDR3 nucleotides read TGCGCCAGCAGCTGGGGACAGGGGAATACCTATGGCTACACCTTC.

J is TRBJ2-7 and V is TRBV30; no clear D gene. Trimming cost V 1 base and J 4 bases, with 8 bases left between them. CDR1 and CDR2 (germline): GTSNPN, SVGIG (reference sequence). This CDR3 is 12 amino acids long. As DNA, the CDR3 is TGTGCCTGGAGTGCTCCCCAATACGAGCAGTACTTC. This encodes CAWSAPQYEQYF.

The V call is TRBV5-1, the J call TRBJ2-7; TRBD1 agrees at 8 bases. CDR3 length: 15 residues. The germline gives CDR1 SGHRS, CDR2 YFSETQ. Trimming cost V 3 bases and J 3 bases; bases outside gene matches: 8. The CDR3 spells CASSSPGGPLYEQYF. The CDR3 region has the DNA TGCGCCAGCAGCTCGCCAGGGGGCCCCCTCTACGAGCAGTACTTC. Based on the CDR3 plus reference TRBV5-1 and TRBJ2-7, the full variable domain is KAGVTQTPRYLIKTRGQQVTLSCSPISGHRSVSWYQQTPGQGLQFLFEYFSETQRNKGNFPGRFSGRQFSNSRSEMNVSTLELGDSALYLCASSSPGGPLYEQYFGPGTRLTVT.

The chain recombines TRBV19 with TRBJ1-1, with TRBD1 matching over 8 bases. Germline lookup yields CDR1 LNHDA and CDR2 SQIVND (reference sequence). The CDR3 loop spans 13 amino acids. V dropped 5 bases and J dropped 10; count of bases not matched to a gene: 9. CDR3 residues: CASSPQGQGLAFF. CDR3 sequence (DNA): TGTGCCAGTAGTCCTCAAGGACAGGGATTAGCTTTCTTT.

This clone was counted only a few times. The chain carries TRBV28 and TRBJ1-4; D call uncertain. Trimming took 2 bases from V and 7 from J, leaving 2 bases between them. In germline, CDR1 is MDHEN, CDR2 SYDVKM. The CDR3 runs to 11 residues. The CDR3 here is CASSLGEKLFF. In nucleotides, the CDR3 is TGTGCCAGCAGTTTAGGTGAAAAACTGTTTTTT. Full variable domain (rest looked up from reference TRBV28 and TRBJ1-4): DVKVTQSSRYLVKRTGEKVFLECVQDMDHENMFWYRQDPGLGLRLIYFSYDVKMKEKGDIPEGYSVSREKKERFSLILESASTNQTSMYLCASSLGEKLFFGSGTQLSVL.

The V call is TRBV5-4, the J call TRBJ2-2; D unresolved. Between the trimmed V and J ends, which lost 1 base and 2 bases, there was a span of 6 bases. The CDR3 has 14 residues. Per the germline V gene, CDR1 is SGHNT and CDR2 is YYREEE (reference sequence). CDR3 nucleotides: TGTGCCAGCAGCTTGAGGTCAAACACCGGGGAGCTGTTTTTT. It specifies CASSLRSNTGELFF. Supplemented by reference TRBV5-4 and TRBJ2-2, the full variable domain reads ETGVTQSPTHLIKTRGQQVTLRCSSQSGHNTVSWYQQALGQGPQFIFQYYREEENGRGNFPPRFSGLQFPNYSSELNVNALELDDSALYLCASSLRSNTGELFFGEGSRLTVL.

The chain couples TRBV23-1 to TRBJ2-7, with D hard to call. TRBV23-1 is designated an ORF whose function remains uncertain. The V end was cut by 4 bases, the J end by 12 bases, with 16 bases between. This CDR3 is built from 12 residues. The CDR3 reads CASSLPAPGAYF. In DNA, the CDR3 is TGCGCCAGCAGTCTCCCCGCCCCGGGCGCGTACTTC.

The CDR3: CASSFSDSYYGYTF. The DNA for the CDR3 is TGTGCCAGCAGTTTCTCGGACAGTTACTATGGCTACACCTTC. The V gene is TRBV6-5, the J gene TRBJ1-2; D is possibly TRBD1 (6 bases). Trimming removed 4 bases at V and 3 bases at J, with 12 bases between. CDR1 and CDR2 (germline): MNHEY, SVGAGI. CDR3 length: 14 residues.

V and J are TRBV5-1 and TRBJ1-5, with TRBD1 as a possible D gene (5 bases). This CDR3 has 14 amino acids. Deletions cut 4 bases from V and 5 bases from J, with 13 bases between. Germline V gives CDR1 SGHRS, CDR2 YFSETQ. The CDR3 protein is CASSPGASDQPQHF. The CDR3 nucleotides read TGCGCCAGCAGCCCCGGGGCATCCGATCAGCCCCAGCATTTT.

V gene TRBV19 combines with J gene TRBJ2-5; 7 nucleotides agree with TRBD2. CDR1 is LNHDA, CDR2 SQIVND, per germline (reference sequence). CDR3 length: 15 residues. V lost 3 bases, J lost 1 base, and 5 bases stayed unmatched. CDR3 loop: CASSIPTGGQETQYF. DNA for the CDR3: TGTGCCAGTAGTATCCCTACGGGAGGCCAAGAGACCCAGTACTTC.

This clone was counted between two and nine times. V usage is TRBV29-1 and J usage is TRBJ2-3; 10 bases are a match to TRBD1. Germline CDR1 is SQVTM and CDR2 is ANQGSEA. CDR3 length equals 14 residues. The trim removed 5 bases at V and 2 bases at J, leaving 4 bases unmatched. The CDR3: CSVTGTGVTDTQYF. In nucleotides, the CDR3 is TGCAGCGTTACCGGGACAGGGGTCACAGATACGCAGTATTTT.

V usage is TRBV6-5 and J usage is TRBJ2-5; D is unclear. CDR3 length equals 12 residues. Germline V gene sequence: CDR1 MNHEY, CDR2 SVGAGI. The V end was cut by 7 bases, the J end by 5 bases, with 11 bases between. The CDR3 sequence is CASKGGRETQYF. In nucleotides, the CDR3 is TGTGCCAGCAAGGGTGGTCGGGAGACCCAGTACTTC.

The CDR3 is CASSLGGRAYEQYF. In DNA form, the CDR3 reads TGTGCCAGCAGCTTAGGCGGGAGGGCCTACGAGCAGTACTTC. The chain is built from TRBV11-2 and TRBJ2-7, with 9 bases matching TRBD2. The CDR3 runs 14 residues. Per the germline V gene, CDR1 is SGHAT and CDR2 is FQNNGV. V gave up 1 base and J gave up 2 bases; unmatched junction bases: 0.

The gene calls are TRBV30 and TRBJ1-6, with D unresolved. Trimming left V 0 bases short and J 12 bases short, with 12 bases between. Germline assignment: CDR1 GTSNPN and CDR2 SVGIG (reference sequence). The CDR3 runs to 13 residues. DNA of the CDR3: TGTGCCTGGAGTGTCCCTCCCGACGTACCCCTCCACTTT. Its translation: CAWSVPPDVPLHF.

The chain carries TRBV5-1 and TRBJ2-5; TRBD2 agrees at 9 bases. The CDR3 sequence is 15 residues long. The trim removed 0 bases at V and 4 bases at J, leaving 4 bases unmatched. CDR1 is SGHRS, CDR2 YFSETQ, per germline. CDR3 region: CASSLVAGGAETQYF. The CDR3 nucleotides read TGCGCCAGCAGCTTGGTTGCGGGGGGGGCAGAGACCCAGTACTTC.

The chain employs TRBV5-6 and TRBJ1-1, with a weak D call TRBD1 (6 bases). Germline V lookup: CDR1 SGHDT, CDR2 YYEEEE. With 3 bases removed from V and 1 base from J, the gap between germline ends came to 10 bases. This CDR3 is 14 amino acids long. In DNA, the CDR3 is TGTGCCAGCAGCTCGCCCAGGGGGAACACTGAAGCTTTCTTT. It encodes CASSSPRGNTEAFF.

The genes are TRBV11-3 and TRBJ1-4, with TRBD1 matching 8 bases. Trimming cost V 5 bases and J 7 bases; bases outside gene matches: 9. Germline values: CDR1 SGHNT, CDR2 YENEEA. CDR3 size: 15 residues. The DNA for the CDR3 is TGTGCCAGCAGCACCCGGACAGGGAGGGGTGAAAAACTGTTTTTT. The encoded protein is CASSTRTGRGEKLFF.

The rearrangement links TRBV6-6 to TRBJ2-1; D not resolved. This CDR3 has 11 amino acids. V was shortened by 2 bases and J by 10 bases, with 6 bases between the two germline ends. Germline V gives CDR1 MNHNY, CDR2 SVGAGI (reference sequence). The CDR3 sequence: CASSYGEEQFF. The CDR3 DNA reads as TGTGCCAGCAGTTACGGTGAAGAGCAGTTCTTC.

The V gene is TRBV7-2, the J gene TRBJ2-3, with TRBD2 matching 11 bases. After removal of 5 bases from V and 1 base from J, the junction contained 2 bases not matched to a gene. Germline assignment: CDR1 SGHTA and CDR2 FQGNSA. The CDR3 is 15 residues long. CDR3 sequence reads: CASSPLAGGTDTQYF. CDR3 sequence (DNA): TGTGCCAGCAGCCCACTAGCGGGGGGCACAGATACGCAGTATTTT. Variable domain in full (rest from reference TRBV7-2 and TRBJ2-3): GAGVSQSPSNKVTEKGKDVELRCDPISGHTALYWYRQSLGQGLEFLIYFQGNSAPDKSGLPSDRFSAERTGGSVSTLTIQRTQQEDSAVYLCASSPLAGGTDTQYFGPGTRLTVL.

The genes are TRBV5-4 and TRBJ2-1, with a possible D match to TRBD2 (6 bases). Between the trimmed V and J ends, which lost 2 bases and 4 bases, there was a span of 10 bases. This CDR3 has 14 residues. Germline V gives CDR1 SGHNT, CDR2 YYREEE (reference sequence). The CDR3 protein is CASSLIGTYNEQFF. The DNA for the CDR3 is TGTGCCAGCAGCTTAATCGGGACTTACAATGAGCAGTTCTTC. Full variable domain (missing parts from reference TRBV5-4 and TRBJ2-1): ETGVTQSPTHLIKTRGQQVTLRCSSQSGHNTVSWYQQALGQGPQFIFQYYREEENGRGNFPPRFSGLQFPNYSSELNVNALELDDSALYLCASSLIGTYNEQFFGPGTRLTVL.